The clone carrying this T cell receptor (beta chain) was detected only a few times. Its antigen is currently unknown. The sample originates from a study of beta chain features in type 1 diabetes. Study-wide results and limits: Insertions were fewer and deletions more numerous at VDJ junctions in type 1 diabetes patients. TCRB repertoires of naive, central memory and Treg cells appeared more similar among patients than among healthy donors.

The investigators reverse transcribed all of the isolated RNA, so they sequenced expressed TCRB transcripts. Repertoires were generated with immunoSEQ multiplex PCR, while TCRdb's copy carries only in-frame clones and drops some. The repertoire holds under 250,000 clones, with around 14% as singletons. This CDR3 contains 16 residues. CDR1 is SGHVS, CDR2 FNYEAQ, per germline. V was clipped by 0 bases and J by 2 bases; unmatched bases: 4. The chain couples TRBV7-6 to TRBJ2-5; 9 bases match TRBD2. This clonotype originated in a middle-aged woman in good health. Specimen: naive CD4+ T cells from blood. For the CDR3, the DNA is TGTGCCAGCAGCTTAGCGGCGGGGGGGCCTCAAGAGACCCAGTACTTC. Translated, it gives CASSLAAGGPQETQYF.